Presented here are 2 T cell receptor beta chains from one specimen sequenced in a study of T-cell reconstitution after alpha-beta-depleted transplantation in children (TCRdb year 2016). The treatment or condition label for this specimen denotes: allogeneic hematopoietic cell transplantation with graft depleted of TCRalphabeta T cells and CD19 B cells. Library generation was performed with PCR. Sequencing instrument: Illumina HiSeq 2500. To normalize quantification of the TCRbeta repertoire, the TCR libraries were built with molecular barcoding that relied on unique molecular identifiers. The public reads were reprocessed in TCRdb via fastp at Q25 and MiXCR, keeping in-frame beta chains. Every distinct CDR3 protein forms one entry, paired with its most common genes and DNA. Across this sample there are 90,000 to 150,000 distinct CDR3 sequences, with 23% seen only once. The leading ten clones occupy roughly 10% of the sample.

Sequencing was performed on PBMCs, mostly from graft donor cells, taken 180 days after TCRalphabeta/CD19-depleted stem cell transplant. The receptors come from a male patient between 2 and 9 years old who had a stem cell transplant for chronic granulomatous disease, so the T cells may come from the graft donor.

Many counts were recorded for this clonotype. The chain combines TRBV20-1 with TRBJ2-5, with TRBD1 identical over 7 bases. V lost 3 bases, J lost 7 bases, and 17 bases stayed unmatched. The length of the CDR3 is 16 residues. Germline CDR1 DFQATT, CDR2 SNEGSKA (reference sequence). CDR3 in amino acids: CSASRAGGQAPGTQYF. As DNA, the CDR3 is TGCAGTGCTAGTCGGGCCGGTGGACAGGCACCGGGGACCCAGTACTTC.

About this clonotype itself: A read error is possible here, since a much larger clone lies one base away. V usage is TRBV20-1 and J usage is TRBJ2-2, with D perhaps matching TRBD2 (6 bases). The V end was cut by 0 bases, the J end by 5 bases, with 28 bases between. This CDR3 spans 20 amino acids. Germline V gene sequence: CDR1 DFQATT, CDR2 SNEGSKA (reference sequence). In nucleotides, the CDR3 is TGCAGTGCTAGAGATTGGGAACAGGCGGGACGGGGCGGTTGGACCGGGGAGCTGTTTTTT. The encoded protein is CSARDWEQAGRGGWTGELFF.